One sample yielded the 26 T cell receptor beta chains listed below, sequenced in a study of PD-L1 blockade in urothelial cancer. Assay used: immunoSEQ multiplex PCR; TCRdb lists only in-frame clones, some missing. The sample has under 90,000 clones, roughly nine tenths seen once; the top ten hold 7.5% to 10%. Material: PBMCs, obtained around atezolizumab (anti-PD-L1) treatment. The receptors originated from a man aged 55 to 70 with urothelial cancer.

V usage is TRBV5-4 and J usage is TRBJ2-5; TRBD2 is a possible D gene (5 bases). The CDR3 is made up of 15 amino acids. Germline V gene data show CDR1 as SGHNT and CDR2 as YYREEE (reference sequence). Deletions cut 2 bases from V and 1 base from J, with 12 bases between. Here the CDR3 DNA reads TGTGCCAGCAGCTTAAAAGCGGAGATCCAAGAGACCCAGTACTTC. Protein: CASSLKAEIQETQYF. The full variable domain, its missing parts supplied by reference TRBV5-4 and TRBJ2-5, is ETGVTQSPTHLIKTRGQQVTLRCSSQSGHNTVSWYQQALGQGPQFIFQYYREEENGRGNFPPRFSGLQFPNYSSELNVNALELDDSALYLCASSLKAEIQETQYFGPGTRLLVL.

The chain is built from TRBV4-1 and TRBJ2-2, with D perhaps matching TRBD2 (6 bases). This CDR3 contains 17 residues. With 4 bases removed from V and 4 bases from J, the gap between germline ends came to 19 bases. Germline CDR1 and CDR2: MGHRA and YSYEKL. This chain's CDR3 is CASSLRGLEGSTGELFF. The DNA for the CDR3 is TGCGCCAGCAGCCTAAGGGGTCTGGAGGGGTCCACCGGGGAGCTGTTTTTT.

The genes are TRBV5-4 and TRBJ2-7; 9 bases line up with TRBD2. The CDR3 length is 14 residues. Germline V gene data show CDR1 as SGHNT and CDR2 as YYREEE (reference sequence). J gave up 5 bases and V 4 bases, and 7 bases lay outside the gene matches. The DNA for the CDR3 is TGTGCCAGCAGCGATACTAGCGGGTACGACGAGCAGTACTTC. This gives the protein CASSDTSGYDEQYF.

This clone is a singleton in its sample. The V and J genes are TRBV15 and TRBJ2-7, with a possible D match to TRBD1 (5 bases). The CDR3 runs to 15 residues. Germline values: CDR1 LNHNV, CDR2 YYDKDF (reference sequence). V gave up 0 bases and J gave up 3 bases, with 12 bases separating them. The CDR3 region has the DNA TGTGCCACCAGCAGAGATAAGGGGCGCGGCTACGAGCAGTACTTC. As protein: CATSRDKGRGYEQYF.

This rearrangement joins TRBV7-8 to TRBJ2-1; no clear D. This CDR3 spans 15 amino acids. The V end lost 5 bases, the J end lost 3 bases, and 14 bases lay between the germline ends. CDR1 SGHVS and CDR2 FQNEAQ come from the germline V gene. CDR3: CASSSQVSHYNEQFF. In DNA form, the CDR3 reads TGTGCCAGCAGCAGCCAGGTTTCGCACTACAATGAGCAGTTCTTC.

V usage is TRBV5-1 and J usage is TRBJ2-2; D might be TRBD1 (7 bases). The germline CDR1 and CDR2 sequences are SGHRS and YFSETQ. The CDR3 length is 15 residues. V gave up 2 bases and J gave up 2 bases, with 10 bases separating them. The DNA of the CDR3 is TGCGCCAGCAGCTTTGGAGGGGGCAACACCGGGGAGCTGTTTTTT. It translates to CASSFGGGNTGELFF.

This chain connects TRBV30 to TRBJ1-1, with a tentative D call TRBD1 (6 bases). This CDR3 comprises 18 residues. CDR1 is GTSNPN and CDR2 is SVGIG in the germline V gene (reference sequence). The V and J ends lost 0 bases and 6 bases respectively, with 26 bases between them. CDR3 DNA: TGTGCCTGGAGTGTACGATTTAGGTCGGGACACTTTACCTCTGAAGCTTTCTTT. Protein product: CAWSVRFRSGHFTSEAFF.

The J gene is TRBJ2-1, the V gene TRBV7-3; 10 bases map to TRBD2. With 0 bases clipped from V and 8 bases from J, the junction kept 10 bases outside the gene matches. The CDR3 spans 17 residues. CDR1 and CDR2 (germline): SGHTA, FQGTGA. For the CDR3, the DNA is TGTGCCAGCAGCTTAACCCCCTCGGCTAGCGGGAGCGATGAGCAGTTCTTC. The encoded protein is CASSLTPSASGSDEQFF.

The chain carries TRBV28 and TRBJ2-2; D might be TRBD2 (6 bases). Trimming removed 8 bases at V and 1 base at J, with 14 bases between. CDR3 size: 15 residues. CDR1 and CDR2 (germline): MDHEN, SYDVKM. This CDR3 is CASLWSGGNTGELFF. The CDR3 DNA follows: TGTGCCAGCCTTTGGTCCGGGGGGAACACCGGGGAGCTGTTTTTT.

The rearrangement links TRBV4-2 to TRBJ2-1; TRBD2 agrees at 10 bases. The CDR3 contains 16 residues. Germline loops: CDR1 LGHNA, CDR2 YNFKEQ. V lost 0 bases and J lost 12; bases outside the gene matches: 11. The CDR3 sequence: CASSQDSSGRASVQFF. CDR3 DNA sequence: TGTGCCAGCAGCCAAGATTCCAGCGGGAGGGCCTCTGTGCAGTTCTTC.

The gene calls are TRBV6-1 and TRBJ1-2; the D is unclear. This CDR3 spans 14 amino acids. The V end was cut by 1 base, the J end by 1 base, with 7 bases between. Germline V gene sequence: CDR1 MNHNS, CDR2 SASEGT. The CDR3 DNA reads TGTGCCAGCAGTGAAGTGGAGAGTAACTATGGCTACACCTTC. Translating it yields CASSEVESNYGYTF.

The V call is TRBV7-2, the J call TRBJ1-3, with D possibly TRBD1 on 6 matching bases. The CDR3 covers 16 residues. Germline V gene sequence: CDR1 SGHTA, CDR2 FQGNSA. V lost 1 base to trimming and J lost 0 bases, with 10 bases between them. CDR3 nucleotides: TGTGCCAGCAGCTTAGGTGGACAGTACTCTGGAAACACCATATATTTT. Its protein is CASSLGGQYSGNTIYF.

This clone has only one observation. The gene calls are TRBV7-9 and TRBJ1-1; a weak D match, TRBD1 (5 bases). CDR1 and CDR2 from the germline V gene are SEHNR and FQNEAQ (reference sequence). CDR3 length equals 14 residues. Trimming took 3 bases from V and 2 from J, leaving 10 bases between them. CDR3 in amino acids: CASSFRTGNTEAFF. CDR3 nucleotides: TGTGCCAGCAGCTTCAGAACAGGTAACACTGAAGCTTTCTTT. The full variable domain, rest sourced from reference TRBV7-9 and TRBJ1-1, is DTGVSQNPRHKITKRGQNVTFRCDPISEHNRLYWYRQTLGQGPEFLTYFQNEAQLEKSRLLSDRFSAERPKGSFSTLEIQRTEQGDSAMYLCASSFRTGNTEAFFGQGTRLTVV.

CDR3 loop: CASSVVPAGALTLEQFF. Here the CDR3 DNA reads TGTGCCAGCAGCGTAGTTCCAGCGGGGGCCCTGACGTTAGAGCAGTTCTTC. The V and J genes are TRBV9 and TRBJ2-1; 8 positions match TRBD2. The germline CDR1 and CDR2 sequences are SGDLS and YYNGEE. The CDR3 runs 17 residues. The junction had 15 bases not matched to a gene; V was cut back by 0 bases and J by 10 bases.

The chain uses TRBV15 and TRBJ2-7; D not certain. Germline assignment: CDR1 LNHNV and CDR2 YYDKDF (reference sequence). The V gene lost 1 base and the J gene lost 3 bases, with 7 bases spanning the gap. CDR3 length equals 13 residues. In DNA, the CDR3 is TGTGCCACCAGCAGAGGGGCAGTCTACGAGCAGTACTTC. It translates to CATSRGAVYEQYF.

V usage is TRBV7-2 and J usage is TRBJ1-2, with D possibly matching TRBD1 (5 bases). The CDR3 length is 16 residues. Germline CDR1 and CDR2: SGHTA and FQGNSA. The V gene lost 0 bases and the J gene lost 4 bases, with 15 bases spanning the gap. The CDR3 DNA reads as TGTGCCAGCAGCTTAGCGGGGCAGGCGGGGGGCTATGGCTACACCTTC. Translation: CASSLAGQAGGYGYTF.

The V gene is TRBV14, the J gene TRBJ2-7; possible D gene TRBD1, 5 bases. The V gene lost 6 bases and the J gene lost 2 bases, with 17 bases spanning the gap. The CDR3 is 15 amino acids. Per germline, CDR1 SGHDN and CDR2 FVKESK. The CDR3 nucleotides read TGTGCCAGCAGTCAGGGTATGGCGGACACCTACGAGCAGTACTTC. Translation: CASSQGMADTYEQYF. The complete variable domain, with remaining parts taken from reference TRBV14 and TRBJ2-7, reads EAGVTQFPSHSVIEKGQTVTLRCDPISGHDNLYWYRRVMGKEIKFLLHFVKESKQDESGMPNNRFLAERTGGTYSTLKVQPAELEDSGVYFCASSQGMADTYEQYFGPGTRLTVT.

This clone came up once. The CDR3 DNA follows: TGTGCCTGGACGCCTAGCGGGAGGGGAGCGGGCACCGGGGAGCTGTTTTTT. Residues: CAWTPSGRGAGTGELFF. The V and J genes are TRBV30 and TRBJ2-2, with TRBD2 matching 12 bases. Losses at the gene ends were 4 bases for V and 4 bases for J; bases not matched to a gene: 10. The CDR3 is 17 amino acids. Germline V gives CDR1 GTSNPN, CDR2 SVGIG (reference sequence).

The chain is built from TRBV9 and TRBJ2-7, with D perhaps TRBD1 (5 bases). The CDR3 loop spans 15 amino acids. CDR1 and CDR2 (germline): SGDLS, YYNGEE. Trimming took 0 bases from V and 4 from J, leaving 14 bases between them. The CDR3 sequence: CASSVDWQGVYEQYF. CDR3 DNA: TGTGCCAGCAGCGTAGATTGGCAAGGGGTATACGAGCAGTACTTC.

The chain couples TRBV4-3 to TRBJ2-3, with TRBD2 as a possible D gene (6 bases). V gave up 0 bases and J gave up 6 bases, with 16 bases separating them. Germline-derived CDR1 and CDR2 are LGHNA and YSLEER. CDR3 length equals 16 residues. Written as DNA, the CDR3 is TGCGCCAGCAGCCAAGATCTACTAGCCGGATCCGATACGCAGTATTTT. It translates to CASSQDLLAGSDTQYF.

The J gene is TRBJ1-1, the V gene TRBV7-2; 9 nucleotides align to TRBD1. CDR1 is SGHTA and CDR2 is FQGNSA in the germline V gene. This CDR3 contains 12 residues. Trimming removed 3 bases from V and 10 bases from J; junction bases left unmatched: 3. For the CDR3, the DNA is TGTGCCAGCAGCTTGACAGGGGGTACAGCTTTCTTT. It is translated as CASSLTGGTAFF.

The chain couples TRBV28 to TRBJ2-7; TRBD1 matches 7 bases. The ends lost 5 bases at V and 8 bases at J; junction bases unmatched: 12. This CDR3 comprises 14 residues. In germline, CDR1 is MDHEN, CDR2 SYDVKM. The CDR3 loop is CASSPTDRTAQQYF. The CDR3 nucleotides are TGTGCCAGCAGTCCTACGGACAGGACCGCACAGCAGTACTTC.

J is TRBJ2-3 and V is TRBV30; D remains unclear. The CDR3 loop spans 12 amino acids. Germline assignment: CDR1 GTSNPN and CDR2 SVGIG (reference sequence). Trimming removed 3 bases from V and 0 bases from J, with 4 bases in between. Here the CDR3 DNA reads TGTGCCTGGAGAGCTAGCACAGATACGCAGTATTTT. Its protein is CAWRASTDTQYF.

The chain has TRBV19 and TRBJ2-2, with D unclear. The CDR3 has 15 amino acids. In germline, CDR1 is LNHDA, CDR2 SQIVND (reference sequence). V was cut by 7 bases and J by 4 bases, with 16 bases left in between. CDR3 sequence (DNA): TGTGCCAGTATGGCCAAAAAAACGGGCACCGGGGAGCTGTTTTTT. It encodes CASMAKKTGTGELFF. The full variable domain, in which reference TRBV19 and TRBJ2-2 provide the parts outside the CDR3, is DGGITQSPKYLFRKEGQNVTLSCEQNLNHDAMYWYRQDPGQGLRLIYYSQIVNDFQKGDIAEGYSVSREKKESFPLTVTSAQKNPTAFYLCASMAKKTGTGELFFGEGSRLTVL.

The CDR3 loop is CASSLAIGLTNYGYTF. The CDR3 DNA is TGTGCCAGCAGCTTAGCGATAGGACTGACTAACTATGGCTACACCTTC. This rearrangement joins TRBV7-9 to TRBJ1-2; unclear D gene. From germline, CDR1 is SEHNR and CDR2 FQNEAQ (reference sequence). The germline V and J ends were trimmed by 0 bases and 0 bases, with 11 bases remaining between them. The CDR3 covers 16 residues.

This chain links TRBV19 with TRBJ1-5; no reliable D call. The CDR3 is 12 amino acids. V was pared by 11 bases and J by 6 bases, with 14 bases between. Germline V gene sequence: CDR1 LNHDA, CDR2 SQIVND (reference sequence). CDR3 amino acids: CAGFRGTQPQHF. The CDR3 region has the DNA TGTGCCGGGTTTCGGGGAACTCAGCCCCAGCATTTT.